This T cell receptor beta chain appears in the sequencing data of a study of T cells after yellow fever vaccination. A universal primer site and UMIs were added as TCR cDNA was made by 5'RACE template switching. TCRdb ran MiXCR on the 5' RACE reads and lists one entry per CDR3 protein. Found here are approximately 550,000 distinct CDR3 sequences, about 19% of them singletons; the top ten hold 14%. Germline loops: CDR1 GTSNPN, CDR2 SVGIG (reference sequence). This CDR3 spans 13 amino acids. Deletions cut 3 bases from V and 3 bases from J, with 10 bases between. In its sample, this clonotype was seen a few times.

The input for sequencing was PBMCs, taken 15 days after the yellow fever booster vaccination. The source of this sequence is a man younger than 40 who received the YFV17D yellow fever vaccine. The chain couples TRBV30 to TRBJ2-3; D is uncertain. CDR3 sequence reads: CAWSPGSTDTQYF. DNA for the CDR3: TGTGCCTGGAGCCCCGGATCGACAGATACGCAGTATTTT.